Below are 6 T cell receptor beta chains sequenced from a single sample in a study of T cell responses to AZD1222 COVID-19 vaccine. Assay: immunoSEQ multiplex PCR; the TCRdb copy retains only in-frame clones and omits some. This table has 95,000 to 150,000 clones, roughly 89% appearing once. The sequenced sample was peripheral blood, obtained on day 0 of MenACWY control vaccination. These receptors were obtained from an adult in good health.

As concerns this clone: Other DNA sequences within the sample encode an identical CDR3. The chain is built from TRBV6-5 and TRBJ1-2; TRBD1 might be the D (5 bases). The germline V gene has CDR1 MNHEY and CDR2 SVGAGI. The CDR3 runs to 14 residues. V was clipped by 2 bases and J by 4 bases, with 11 bases between them. CDR3 amino acids: CASSYRGRTYGYTF. CDR3 in DNA: TGTGCCAGCAGTTACAGGGGCAGGACCTATGGCTACACCTTC.

The chain joins TRBV6-6 to TRBJ1-5, with D uncertain. Trimming cost V 8 bases and J 4 bases, with 15 bases left between them. There are 14 residues in the CDR3. Germline V CDR1 and CDR2: MNHNY, SVGAGI (reference sequence). CDR3 DNA sequence: TGTGCCAGCGCGTTGACCGATCCGAATCAGCCCCAGCATTTT. Translation: CASALTDPNQPQHF.

The V gene is TRBV5-4, the J gene TRBJ2-1; D is possibly TRBD2 (6 bases). The CDR3 runs to 15 residues. Germline V CDR1 and CDR2: SGHNT, YYREEE (reference sequence). Trimming shortened V by 5 bases and J by 0 bases, and 12 bases separated the two germline ends. The CDR3 loop reads CASRYSGSSYNEQFF. In nucleotides, the CDR3 is TGTGCCAGCAGATATAGCGGTAGCTCCTACAATGAGCAGTTCTTC.

CDR3: CASSTRGNQPQHF. The CDR3 nucleotides are TGTGCCAGCAGCACCAGGGGTAATCAGCCCCAGCATTTT. J is TRBJ1-5 and V is TRBV7-2, with D tentatively TRBD1 (6 bases). The V gene lost 5 bases and the J gene lost 4 bases, with 9 bases spanning the gap. CDR1 and CDR2 from the germline V gene are SGHTA and FQGNSA. The CDR3 loop spans 13 amino acids.

The chain joins TRBV11-3 to TRBJ2-1, with D perhaps being TRBD1 or TRBD2 (5 bases each). This CDR3 has 13 residues. Trimming shortened V by 4 bases and J by 4 bases, and 8 bases separated the two germline ends. The germline V gene has CDR1 SGHNT and CDR2 YENEEA. The CDR3 reads CASSSRGYNEQFF. CDR3 DNA: TGTGCCAGCAGCTCGAGGGGTTACAATGAGCAGTTCTTC.

V is TRBV6-6 and J is TRBJ2-4; D possibly corresponds to TRBD1 (6 bases). Between the trimmed V and J ends, which lost 5 bases and 2 bases, there was a span of 25 bases. Germline CDR1 reads MNHNY; CDR2 reads SVGAGI (reference sequence). This CDR3 is built from 19 residues. CDR3 bases: TGTGCCAGCAGTCCCGAGCCGGGACACAGAAGAAAGACCAAAAACATTCAGTACTTC. Translated, it gives CASSPEPGHRRKTKNIQYF.